This T cell receptor (beta chain) was profiled in a study of CD8 T cells in ankylosing spondylitis. Study-wide results and caveats: Ankylosing spondylitis blood appeared to be characterized by a TCR beta motif of eight or nine highly homologous variants. Previously reported in reactive arthritis synovial fluid and blood were some of the motif variants. Disease-linked clones had a CD8+ phenotype and relatively low frequency in peripheral blood.

As regards this clonotype: Antigen unknown.

CDR1 is DFQATT, CDR2 SNEGSKA, per germline (reference sequence). The CDR3 totals 15 residues. The trim removed 5 bases at V and 5 bases at J, leaving 9 bases unmatched. Using quantitative 5'-RACE with molecular barcodes, the authors made TCR beta libraries. Via MiXCR, TCRdb re-called the 5' RACE reads, giving one row per CDR3 protein. The sample has 700,000 to 850,000 distinct CDR3 sequences, about 10% seen once. The V gene is TRBV20-1, the J gene TRBJ2-5, with 12 nucleotides matching TRBD2. The sequenced sample consisted of blood, either unsorted or a sorted T cell fraction (not recorded which). The clonotype comes from a male donor with ankylosing spondylitis. The CDR3 here is CSAGLAGGPWETQYF. CDR3 coding DNA: TGCAGTGCTGGCCTAGCGGGGGGGCCTTGGGAGACCCAGTACTTC.